This T cell receptor (beta chain) was recorded in a study of T-cell memory formation after mild COVID-19. V was cut by 5 bases and J by 5 bases, with 16 bases left in between. The CDR3 has 14 amino acids. TCRdb used MiXCR to reprocess the 5' RACE reads, holding one entry per CDR3 protein. Altogether a few hundred thousand distinct CDR3 sequences are present, around 16% being singletons, with the ten largest covering roughly a fifth. This clonotype has only a few counts. V and J are TRBV12-3 or TRBV12-4 and TRBJ2-7, with D perhaps TRBD2 (6 bases). This receptor was identified in a man between 18 and 29 years old who had mild COVID-19 (a few samples of this study predate the infection). Cell type and time point are not known. The material sequenced was PBMCs or a T cell subset sorted from them (not recorded which). The CDR3 sequence: CASSPRGSGHEQYF. The CDR3 nucleotides are TGTGCCAGCAGTCCCCGCGGTAGCGGCCACGAGCAGTACTTC.